The next 25 T cell receptor beta chains were all read from a single sample in a study of technical replicates of blood from a handful of donors. The table came from immunoSEQ multiplex PCR; TCRdb's copy has only in-frame clones and leaves some out. This sample carries tens of thousands of clones, around 84% of them seen once, and the ten largest clones take around 5%. The sample comprised PBMCs. All receptors derive from a human donor in good health. Some clones in this sample may be carry-over from other donors' samples.

CDR3 region: CASSLREDTDTQYF. In nucleotides, the CDR3 is TGTGCCAGCAGCTTACGCGAGGATACAGATACGCAGTATTTT. The chain uses TRBV7-2 and TRBJ2-3; D is unclear. The V and J ends lost 2 bases and 3 bases respectively, with 9 bases between them. This CDR3 spans 14 amino acids. The germline gives CDR1 SGHTA, CDR2 FQGNSA.

J is TRBJ1-3 and V is TRBV27; possibly TRBD1 for D (5 bases). V gave up 5 bases and J gave up 3 bases, with 11 bases separating them. Germline V gene data show CDR1 as MNHEY and CDR2 as SMNVEV (reference sequence). The CDR3 runs to 14 residues. The CDR3 DNA sequence: TGTGCCAGCAGTATCGCGGGGGTTGGAAACACCATATATTTT. Translating gives CASSIAGVGNTIYF.

The rearrangement links TRBV7-3 to TRBJ2-1; D perhaps matches TRBD2 (6 bases). V was pared by 2 bases and J by 6 bases, with 14 bases between. The CDR3 loop spans 15 amino acids. The germline V gene has CDR1 SGHTA and CDR2 FQGTGA. CDR3 in DNA: TGTGCCAGCAGCTTATCCGCTAGCGATTCCAATGAGCAGTTCTTC. It encodes CASSLSASDSNEQFF.

The V gene is TRBV19, the J gene TRBJ1-1, with D hard to call. V was cut by 7 bases and J by 4 bases, with 13 bases left in between. Per germline, CDR1 LNHDA and CDR2 SQIVND (reference sequence). This CDR3 has 13 amino acids. CDR3 sequence: CASILSGGTEAFF. DNA for the CDR3: TGTGCCAGTATTCTATCGGGAGGCACTGAAGCTTTCTTT. The variable domain in full, with the rest retrieved from reference TRBV19 and TRBJ1-1, is DGGITQSPKYLFRKEGQNVTLSCEQNLNHDAMYWYRQDPGQGLRLIYYSQIVNDFQKGDIAEGYSVSREKKESFPLTVTSAQKNPTAFYLCASILSGGTEAFFGQGTRLTVV.

The V call is TRBV4-2, the J call TRBJ1-6; unclear D gene. In germline, CDR1 is LGHNA, CDR2 YNFKEQ. V was cut by 1 base and J by 8 bases, with 9 bases left in between. The CDR3 sequence is 14 residues long. The CDR3 reads CASSQALGDSPLHF. CDR3 sequence (DNA): TGTGCCAGCAGCCAAGCCCTAGGCGATTCACCCCTCCACTTT.

The chain is built from TRBV7-2 and TRBJ1-2, with 11 bases identical to TRBD1. CDR3 size: 13 residues. J was trimmed by 10 bases and V by 5 bases; bases with no gene match: 6. In germline, CDR1 is SGHTA, CDR2 FQGNSA. The CDR3 coding sequence is TGTGCCAGCAGCATCGGGACAGGGGGTCCCTACACCTTC. This gives the protein CASSIGTGGPYTF.

CDR3 in DNA: TGTGCCAGTAGTATAGATCAGGGTAGGAATGAGCAGTTCTTC. It codes for CASSIDQGRNEQFF. The chain joins TRBV19 to TRBJ2-1; TRBD1 might be the D (5 bases). Trimming stripped 0 bases from V and 7 bases from J, with 10 bases between. This CDR3 contains 14 residues. Germline assignment: CDR1 LNHDA and CDR2 SQIVND (reference sequence). The whole variable domain, remainder taken from reference TRBV19 and TRBJ2-1, is DGGITQSPKYLFRKEGQNVTLSCEQNLNHDAMYWYRQDPGQGLRLIYYSQIVNDFQKGDIAEGYSVSREKKESFPLTVTSAQKNPTAFYLCASSIDQGRNEQFFGPGTRLTVL.

V and J are TRBV7-9 and TRBJ2-1; D is perhaps TRBD1 (7 bases). V gave up 5 bases and J gave up 14 bases, with 22 bases separating them. Germline assignment: CDR1 SEHNR and CDR2 FQNEAQ (reference sequence). This CDR3 is built from 14 residues. In nucleotides, the CDR3 is TGTGCCAGCAGCGAAAGGGGGCGGGACATTGTGGAGTTCTTC. It codes for CASSERGRDIVEFF.

The chain links TRBV27 to TRBJ1-2; 8 bases align to TRBD1. With 4 bases clipped from V and 1 base from J, the junction kept 11 bases outside the gene matches. This CDR3 is built from 17 residues. Germline loops: CDR1 MNHEY, CDR2 SMNVEV (reference sequence). The CDR3 DNA reads as TGTGCCAGCAGTTCGGACAGGGACGCAGTTTTTAACTATGGCTACACCTTC. Its protein product is CASSSDRDAVFNYGYTF.

The V gene is TRBV5-1, the J gene TRBJ2-7, with 8 bases lining up with TRBD1. From germline, CDR1 is SGHRS and CDR2 YFSETQ. This CDR3 comprises 13 residues. Trimming at V came to 9 bases and at J to 6 bases, leaving 11 bases not matched to a gene. This CDR3 reads CATSETGTGEQYF. Here the CDR3 DNA reads TGCGCCACCTCCGAAACAGGGACAGGCGAGCAGTACTTC.

This chain joins TRBV9 and TRBJ2-3; 7 bases are shared with TRBD2. Germline loops: CDR1 SGDLS, CDR2 YYNGEE. The CDR3 runs to 16 residues. J was trimmed by 0 bases and V by 9 bases; bases with no gene match: 13. CDR3 region: CATPWVWRGSTDTQYF. In nucleotides, the CDR3 is TGTGCCACCCCGTGGGTGTGGCGGGGGAGCACAGATACGCAGTATTTT.

This chain links TRBV29-1 with TRBJ1-6; TRBD1 aligns across 8 bases. The CDR3 contains 14 residues. Germline V gene lookup returns CDR1 SQVTM and CDR2 ANQGSEA. The CDR3 DNA reads TGCAGTGTTATGGACAGGGCGCTTAATTCACCCCTCCACTTT. It codes for CSVMDRALNSPLHF. Looking up the rest from reference TRBV29-1 and TRBJ1-6 gives the full variable domain: SAVISQKPSRDICQRGTSLTIQCQVDSQVTMMFWYRQQPGQSLTLIATANQGSEATYESGFVIDKFPISRPNLTFSTLTVSNMSPEDSSIYLCSVMDRALNSPLHFGNGTRLTVT.

V and J are TRBV2 and TRBJ2-1; 7 bases fit TRBD2. Germline CDR1 SNHLY, CDR2 FYNNEI. This CDR3 is 11 amino acids long. V was pared by 7 bases and J by 8 bases, with 2 bases of the junction left unmatched. The CDR3 protein is CASTREDEQFF. CDR3 DNA sequence: TGTGCCAGCACACGGGAGGATGAGCAGTTCTTC.

The chain couples TRBV10-3 to TRBJ2-1; 12 bases map to TRBD2. The junction had 2 bases not matched to a gene; V was cut back by 3 bases and J by 2 bases. This CDR3 comprises 16 residues. The V gene's germline CDR1 is ENHRY and CDR2 SYGVKD. The CDR3 DNA follows: TGTGCCATCAGTGACCGGACTAGCGGGGCCTACAATGAGCAGTTCTTC. Its translation is CAISDRTSGAYNEQFF.

This chain links TRBV5-1 with TRBJ2-2; D gene unclear. Between the trimmed V and J ends, which lost 0 bases and 0 bases, there was a span of 3 bases. This CDR3 spans 14 amino acids. Germline V gene lookup returns CDR1 SGHRS and CDR2 YFSETQ. The CDR3 reads CASSLGANTGELFF. CDR3 in DNA: TGCGCCAGCAGCTTGGGAGCGAACACCGGGGAGCTGTTTTTT.

This chain joins TRBV15 and TRBJ2-5; a weak D match, TRBD1 (5 bases). The CDR3 totals 15 residues. Trimming stripped 0 bases from V and 4 bases from J, with 12 bases between. Per germline, CDR1 LNHNV and CDR2 YYDKDF (reference sequence). CDR3 sequence (DNA): TGTGCCACCAGCAGAGACCAAGGACATCTAGAGACCCAGTACTTC. Translating it yields CATSRDQGHLETQYF.

This clone was seen a single time. The V call is TRBV5-1, the J call TRBJ1-2; 11 nucleotides line up with TRBD1. CDR3 length equals 14 residues. With V trimmed by 5 bases and J by 7 bases, 7 bases remained unmatched. Germline loops: CDR1 SGHRS, CDR2 YFSETQ. The CDR3 DNA reads as TGCGCCAGCAGACTCGGACAGGGGGCGGGTGGCTACACCTTC. Amino acid sequence: CASRLGQGAGGYTF. The whole variable domain, remainder taken from reference TRBV5-1 and TRBJ1-2, is KAGVTQTPRYLIKTRGQQVTLSCSPISGHRSVSWYQQTPGQGLQFLFEYFSETQRNKGNFPGRFSGRQFSNSRSEMNVSTLELGDSALYLCASRLGQGAGGYTFGSGTRLTVV.

J is TRBJ2-7 and V is TRBV27, with 7 bases fitting TRBD2. The V gene's germline CDR1 is MNHEY and CDR2 SMNVEV (reference sequence). The V and J ends lost 5 bases and 2 bases, in that order; junction bases with no gene match: 6. The CDR3 has 14 residues. The CDR3 protein is CASSGGGSTYEQYF. The DNA of the CDR3 is TGTGCCAGCAGTGGGGGGGGGAGCACCTACGAGCAGTACTTC.

The chain links TRBV6-1 to TRBJ2-5, with a possible D match to TRBD2 (5 bases). The CDR3 runs 12 residues. Trimming pared 7 bases from V and 5 bases from J, leaving 11 bases between. Looked up from germline, CDR1 is MNHNS and CDR2 is SASEGT. The CDR3 bases are TGTGCCAGCACGGCCGGGAAGGAGACCCAGTACTTC. This gives the protein CASTAGKETQYF.

The chain links TRBV30 to TRBJ1-1; 8 bases are a match to TRBD1. CDR3 size: 13 residues. The J segment lost 6 bases and the V segment lost 0 bases, leaving 3 bases of the junction unmatched. Looked up from germline, CDR1 is GTSNPN and CDR2 is SVGIG (reference sequence). CDR3 sequence reads: CAWSVSQGAEAFF. CDR3 DNA sequence: TGTGCCTGGAGTGTGTCACAGGGGGCTGAAGCTTTCTTT.

The rearrangement links TRBV20-1 to TRBJ2-7; no clear D. CDR1 and CDR2 (germline): DFQATT, SNEGSKA (reference sequence). CDR3 length equals 11 residues. V was trimmed by 6 bases and J by 1 base, leaving 7 bases between them. DNA of the CDR3: TGCAGTGCCGACACTTCCTACGAGCAGTACTTC. Translated: CSADTSYEQYF.

The chain carries TRBV11-2 and TRBJ2-1, with 13 bases lining up with TRBD2. The ends lost 1 base at V and 8 bases at J; junction bases unmatched: 2. CDR1 and CDR2 from the germline V gene are SGHAT and FQNNGV. The CDR3 extends over 15 amino acids. DNA for the CDR3: TGTGCCAGCAGCTTAGGGACTAGCGGGAGAGATGAGCAGTTCTTC. Protein product: CASSLGTSGRDEQFF. The full variable domain, in which reference TRBV11-2 and TRBJ2-1 provide the parts outside the CDR3, is EAGVAQSPRYKIIEKRQSVAFWCNPISGHATLYWYQQILGQGPKLLIQFQNNGVVDDSQLPKDRFSAERLKGVDSTLKIQPAKLEDSAVYLCASSLGTSGRDEQFFGPGTRLTVL.

The genes are TRBV2 and TRBJ1-2; possibly TRBD1 for D (5 bases). From germline, CDR1 is SNHLY and CDR2 FYNNEI. Trimming pared 3 bases from V and 7 bases from J, leaving 15 bases between. The CDR3 contains 14 residues. This CDR3 reads CASSDLGDGVGYTF. The DNA for the CDR3 is TGTGCCAGCAGTGACTTAGGGGATGGGGTTGGCTACACCTTC.

In this sample, this clone turned up a few times. The gene calls are TRBV9 and TRBJ2-5; TRBD2 matches 12 bases. Trimming cost V 3 bases and J 2 bases; bases outside gene matches: 2. This CDR3 has 15 amino acids. Per germline, CDR1 SGDLS and CDR2 YYNGEE. The CDR3 DNA is TGTGCCAGCAGCGCCCTAGCGGGGGGGCAAGAGACCCAGTACTTC. Encoded protein: CASSALAGGQETQYF.

This clone appeared a few times. The V gene is TRBV7-2, the J gene TRBJ1-2; D may be TRBD1 (6 bases). V shed 4 bases and J shed 9 bases, with 12 bases lying between them. Germline assignment: CDR1 SGHTA and CDR2 FQGNSA. CDR3 length equals 12 residues. The CDR3 loop reads CASSSRQESYTF. CDR3 coding DNA: TGTGCCAGCAGCTCGAGACAGGAGAGCTACACCTTC.